Listed below are T cell receptor beta chains from one sample, sequenced in a study of T cell changes during pregnancy in multiple sclerosis. Clones were sequenced by immunoSEQ multiplex PCR, and TCRdb holds only the in-frame ones, with some missing. The table includes approximately 33,000 clones, approximately 90% detected once. The specimen comprised CD4+ T cells from peripheral blood mononuclear cells, sampled after pregnancy. Receptors were obtained from a female donor with multiple sclerosis, enrolled in a pregnancy study. Each CDR3 is given with its conserved first and last residue. The D gene is left open where the match is weak. The size entry is marked missing in some rows and otherwise reads once, few, many or a size class.

clone_size: .; d_call: TRBD1; j_call: TRBJ1-2; v_call: TRBV5-4; cdr3_nt: TGTGCCAGCAGCCCTTCCGGGACAGGGGTAAACTATGGCTACACCTTC; cdr3_aa: CASSPSGTGVNYGYTF
clone_size: .; d_call: .; j_call: TRBJ2-1; v_call: TRBV28; cdr3_nt: TGTGCCAGCAGTTTATTGGCCCCGAATGAGCAGTTCTTC; cdr3_aa: CASSLLAPNEQFF
clone_size: .; d_call: .; j_call: TRBJ2-1; v_call: TRBV25-1; cdr3_nt: TGTGCCAGCACCCAGGGTGGAACCTACAATGAGCAGTTCTTC; cdr3_aa: CASTQGGTYNEQFF
clone_size: .; d_call: TRBD2; j_call: TRBJ2-7; v_call: TRBV11-2; cdr3_nt: TGTGCCAGCAGCGTCGGACTAGCGGGAGAGCGCGAGCAGTACTTC; cdr3_aa: CASSVGLAGEREQYF
clone_size: .; d_call: TRBD1; j_call: TRBJ2-7; v_call: TRBV7-6; cdr3_nt: TGTGCCAGCAGCTTAGGCCCCCCCGGGACAGGGCTCGACGAGCAGTACTTC; cdr3_aa: CASSLGPPGTGLDEQYF
clone_size: .; d_call: .; j_call: TRBJ2-2; v_call: TRBV18; cdr3_nt: TGTGCCAGCTCACCGACCTCAGGGCTCTCGGACACCGGGGAGCTGTTTTTT; cdr3_aa: CASSPTSGLSDTGELFF
clone_size: .; d_call: .; j_call: TRBJ2-3; v_call: TRBV29-1; cdr3_nt: TGCAGCGTTGAAAATGGGGGCGCGGGTGATACGCAGTATTTT; cdr3_aa: CSVENGGAGDTQYF
clone_size: .; d_call: .; j_call: TRBJ1-1; v_call: TRBV18; cdr3_nt: TGTGCCAGCTCACCACGTCGGACTGAAGCTTTCTTT; cdr3_aa: CASSPRRTEAFF
clone_size: .; d_call: .; j_call: TRBJ1-2; v_call: TRBV5-3; cdr3_nt: TGTGCCAGAAGCTTGGACAGGGTGGGCGGCTACACCTTC; cdr3_aa: CARSLDRVGGYTF
clone_size: once; d_call: TRBD2; j_call: TRBJ2-3; v_call: TRBV7-2; cdr3_nt: TGTGCCAGCAGCTTAGTGCTAGCGGGGGGGATCGTCACAGATACGCAGTATTTT; cdr3_aa: CASSLVLAGGIVTDTQYF
clone_size: .; d_call: TRBD1; j_call: TRBJ2-5; v_call: TRBV2; cdr3_nt: TGTGCCAGCAGTGAAGGACAGGGACAGTACTTC; cdr3_aa: CASSEGQGQYF
clone_size: .; d_call: TRBD1; j_call: TRBJ1-2; v_call: TRBV19; cdr3_nt: TGTGCCAGTAGTAATGCAGGGGGCAACTATGGCTACACCTTC; cdr3_aa: CASSNAGGNYGYTF
clone_size: .; d_call: TRBD1; j_call: TRBJ1-2; v_call: TRBV27; cdr3_nt: TGTGCCACGAGGACAGGGGGAACCTATGGCTACACCTTC; cdr3_aa: CATRTGGTYGYTF
clone_size: .; d_call: TRBD2; j_call: TRBJ2-1; v_call: TRBV6-5; cdr3_nt: TGTGCCAGCAGTTATCGGGGGCTAGCGGGAGACAATGAGCAGTTCTTC; cdr3_aa: CASSYRGLAGDNEQFF
clone_size: .; d_call: TRBD2; j_call: TRBJ2-1; v_call: TRBV4-1; cdr3_nt: TGCGCCAGTAACCACGGCAGCGGGGGCCTACTAAGCTCCTACAATGAGCAGTTCTTC; cdr3_aa: CASNHGSGGLLSSYNEQFF
clone_size: .; d_call: .; j_call: TRBJ2-5; v_call: TRBV7-2; cdr3_nt: TGTGCCAGCAGCTTAGCGCACTGGGAGACCCAGTACTTC; cdr3_aa: CASSLAHWETQYF
clone_size: .; d_call: .; j_call: TRBJ1-3; v_call: TRBV18; cdr3_nt: TGTGCCACCCGGGACACCAACTCTGGAAACACCATATATTTT; cdr3_aa: CATRDTNSGNTIYF
clone_size: .; d_call: .; j_call: TRBJ2-3; v_call: TRBV29-1; cdr3_nt: TGCAGCGTTACGGGGTTTAGCACAGATACGCAGTATTTT; cdr3_aa: CSVTGFSTDTQYF
clone_size: .; d_call: .; j_call: TRBJ1-2; v_call: TRBV7-2; cdr3_nt: TGTGCCAGCAGCCCGGACAGAAACTATGGCTACACCTTC; cdr3_aa: CASSPDRNYGYTF
clone_size: .; d_call: .; j_call: TRBJ2-1; v_call: TRBV28; cdr3_nt: TGTGCCAGCAGTTTGTTGGCTGGAGGGCAGTACAATGAGCAGTTCTTC; cdr3_aa: CASSLLAGGQYNEQFF
clone_size: .; d_call: TRBD2; j_call: TRBJ2-5; v_call: TRBV5-1; cdr3_nt: TGCGCCAGCAGCTTGTCAAGCGGGAGTGGACAAGAGACCCAGTACTTC; cdr3_aa: CASSLSSGSGQETQYF
clone_size: .; d_call: .; j_call: TRBJ2-4; v_call: TRBV18; cdr3_nt: TGTGCCAGCTCACTTACGGAGGTCGACCAGCAGTACTTC; cdr3_aa: CASSLTEVDQQYF
clone_size: .; d_call: .; j_call: TRBJ1-6; v_call: TRBV19; cdr3_nt: TGTGCCAGTAGAGGGGCACAACGTGAAAGGAGCTCCTATAATTCACCCCTCCACTTT; cdr3_aa: CASRGAQRERSSYNSPLHF
clone_size: .; d_call: .; j_call: TRBJ1-4; v_call: TRBV2; cdr3_nt: TGTGCCAGCATTCCGGGACGGGAGTATGAAAAACTGTTTTTT; cdr3_aa: CASIPGREYEKLFF
clone_size: .; d_call: .; j_call: TRBJ2-3; v_call: TRBV19; cdr3_nt: TGTGCCAGTACCCTGGGCACCACAGATACGCAGTATTTT; cdr3_aa: CASTLGTTDTQYF
clone_size: .; d_call: TRBD1; j_call: TRBJ1-1; v_call: TRBV7-8; cdr3_nt: TGTGCCAGCAGTGCACAGGGGGCGGGAAACACTGAAGCTTTCTTT; cdr3_aa: CASSAQGAGNTEAFF
clone_size: .; d_call: TRBD1; j_call: TRBJ1-6; v_call: TRBV15; cdr3_nt: TGTGCCACCAGCAGAGATCTTACAGGGGAGAATTCACCCCTCCACTTT; cdr3_aa: CATSRDLTGENSPLHF
clone_size: .; d_call: .; j_call: TRBJ2-1; v_call: TRBV7-9; cdr3_nt: TGTGCCAGCAGTCTTTTAGGAGGGGACAATGAGCAGTTCTTC; cdr3_aa: CASSLLGGDNEQFF
clone_size: .; d_call: TRBD2; j_call: TRBJ2-1; v_call: TRBV18; cdr3_nt: TGTGCCAGCTCACCTCCGGGACTAGCGGGAGTCGGAAATGAGCAGTTCTTC; cdr3_aa: CASSPPGLAGVGNEQFF
clone_size: .; d_call: .; j_call: TRBJ2-1; v_call: TRBV11-2; cdr3_nt: TGTGCCAGCAGCTTAGATGCTAGCTATGAGCAGTTCTTC; cdr3_aa: CASSLDASYEQFF
clone_size: .; d_call: .; j_call: TRBJ1-5; v_call: TRBV27; cdr3_nt: TGTGCCAGCAGCATTAATAGAAATCAGCCCCAGCATTTT; cdr3_aa: CASSINRNQPQHF
clone_size: .; d_call: TRBD1; j_call: TRBJ2-7; v_call: TRBV6-1; cdr3_nt: TGTGCCAGCAGTGAAGTCGGGACAGGGGGCTACGAGCAGTACTTC; cdr3_aa: CASSEVGTGGYEQYF
clone_size: .; d_call: .; j_call: TRBJ2-4; v_call: TRBV5-1; cdr3_nt: TGCGCCAGCAGTCCGGACGGGGGCATTCAGTACTTC; cdr3_aa: CASSPDGGIQYF
clone_size: .; d_call: .; j_call: TRBJ2-5; v_call: TRBV5-1; cdr3_nt: TGCGCCAGCAGCTTTGGTCAGGGGATGGAGACCCAGTACTTC; cdr3_aa: CASSFGQGMETQYF
clone_size: once; d_call: TRBD1; j_call: TRBJ2-1; v_call: TRBV6-1; cdr3_nt: TGTGCCAGCAGTACCCCGGACAGGGGGCAGCGTGAGCAGTTCTTC; cdr3_aa: CASSTPDRGQREQFF
clone_size: once; d_call: .; j_call: TRBJ1-5; v_call: TRBV2; cdr3_nt: TGTGCCAGTTCCCGAGGGAGGCCGGTGAACCAGCCCCAGCATTTT; cdr3_aa: CASSRGRPVNQPQHF
clone_size: .; d_call: TRBD2; j_call: TRBJ2-1; v_call: TRBV6-1; cdr3_nt: TGTGCCAGCAGTGAAACTAGCGGGAGATCTAATGAGCAGTTCTTC; cdr3_aa: CASSETSGRSNEQFF
clone_size: .; d_call: .; j_call: TRBJ2-3; v_call: TRBV27; cdr3_nt: TGTGCCAGCAGCTTCTCGGGTTCCCTACGTACGCAGTATTTT; cdr3_aa: CASSFSGSLRTQYF
clone_size: .; d_call: TRBD2; j_call: TRBJ2-3; v_call: TRBV29-1; cdr3_nt: TGCAGCGGGCGGGGGGCCGGCACAGATACGCAGTATTTT; cdr3_aa: CSGRGAGTDTQYF
clone_size: .; d_call: TRBD2; j_call: TRBJ2-3; v_call: TRBV7-3; cdr3_nt: TGTGCCAGCAGCTTACTCGGCGGGAGGGCCGTGGATACGCAGTATTTT; cdr3_aa: CASSLLGGRAVDTQYF
clone_size: .; d_call: .; j_call: TRBJ2-7; v_call: TRBV7-2; cdr3_nt: TGTGCCAGCAGCCCCCCCCCGGTACACGAGCAGTACTTC; cdr3_aa: CASSPPPVHEQYF
clone_size: few; d_call: TRBD1; j_call: TRBJ2-5; v_call: TRBV2; cdr3_nt: TGTGCCAGCAGTGATGGAGGACAGGGCCAAGAGACCCAGTACTTC; cdr3_aa: CASSDGGQGQETQYF
clone_size: .; d_call: .; j_call: TRBJ1-1; v_call: TRBV10-1; cdr3_nt: TGCGCCAGCACTACCGTTGCTTTCTTT; cdr3_aa: CASTTVAFF
clone_size: .; d_call: .; j_call: TRBJ2-1; v_call: TRBV2; cdr3_nt: TGTGCCAGCAGTGGGGACTTTAGGGGTGAGCAGTTCTTC; cdr3_aa: CASSGDFRGEQFF
clone_size: once; d_call: TRBD1; j_call: TRBJ1-5; v_call: TRBV19; cdr3_nt: TGTGCCAGTAACGGAGGTTTAGGGGGCCGCAATCAGCCCCAGCATTTT; cdr3_aa: CASNGGLGGRNQPQHF
clone_size: .; d_call: TRBD1; j_call: TRBJ1-6; v_call: TRBV6-5; cdr3_nt: TGTGCCAGCAGTTACTCGACAGGGTATAATTCACCCCTCCACTTT; cdr3_aa: CASSYSTGYNSPLHF
clone_size: .; d_call: .; j_call: TRBJ2-5; v_call: TRBV10-3; cdr3_nt: TGTGCCATCATGGGCCAGGGGCAAGAGACCCAGTACTTC; cdr3_aa: CAIMGQGQETQYF
clone_size: once; d_call: TRBD2; j_call: TRBJ2-2; v_call: TRBV29-1; cdr3_nt: TGCAGTATGAGTCGGGGGGACTCCGGGGAGCTGTTTTTT; cdr3_aa: CSMSRGDSGELFF
clone_size: .; d_call: .; j_call: TRBJ2-7; v_call: TRBV28; cdr3_nt: TGTGCCAGCCCACCCTCTGGGTCAAGCGGGCGCTCCTACGAGCAGTACTTC; cdr3_aa: CASPPSGSSGRSYEQYF
clone_size: .; d_call: TRBD1; j_call: TRBJ2-5; v_call: TRBV6-5; cdr3_nt: TGTGCCAGCAGCCCAGGGGGCTTCCCCCAAGAGACCCAGTACTTC; cdr3_aa: CASSPGGFPQETQYF
clone_size: few; d_call: TRBD1; j_call: TRBJ1-5; v_call: TRBV29-1; cdr3_nt: TGCAGCGTTGCGGGAGGGGGCAACGGCAATCAGCCCCAGCATTTT; cdr3_aa: CSVAGGGNGNQPQHF
clone_size: .; d_call: TRBD2; j_call: TRBJ2-2; v_call: TRBV11-2; cdr3_nt: TGTGCCAGCAGCTTAGTGGGGACTAGCGGCAGCGGGGAGCTGTTTTTT; cdr3_aa: CASSLVGTSGSGELFF
clone_size: .; d_call: .; j_call: TRBJ1-6; v_call: TRBV21-1; cdr3_nt: TGTGCCAGCAGCGAAAGGGCGGGCAGGGGGCATCAATCACCCCTCCACTTT; cdr3_aa: CASSERAGRGHQSPLHF
clone_size: .; d_call: TRBD1; j_call: TRBJ2-2; v_call: TRBV7-3; cdr3_nt: TGTGCCAGCAGCCACGACGGGACAGGGGGGCTCAAGACGGAGCTGTTTTTT; cdr3_aa: CASSHDGTGGLKTELFF
clone_size: .; d_call: TRBD2; j_call: TRBJ2-2; v_call: TRBV4-1; cdr3_nt: TGCGCCAGCAGCCTAACTAGCGTCTCCGGGGAGCTGTTTTTT; cdr3_aa: CASSLTSVSGELFF
clone_size: .; d_call: TRBD2; j_call: TRBJ2-1; v_call: TRBV5-1; cdr3_nt: TGCGCCAGCAGCTTAGACCTAGCGGGAACCTACAATGAGCAGTTCTTC; cdr3_aa: CASSLDLAGTYNEQFF
clone_size: .; d_call: TRBD2; j_call: TRBJ2-3; v_call: TRBV27; cdr3_nt: TGTGCCAGCAGCCCCTCCGGGACTATAACAGATACGCAGTATTTT; cdr3_aa: CASSPSGTITDTQYF
clone_size: .; d_call: .; j_call: TRBJ2-7; v_call: TRBV15; cdr3_nt: TGTGCCACCAGCAGAGAAAGGAGTCCAAGCTCCTACGAGCAGTACTTC; cdr3_aa: CATSRERSPSSYEQYF
clone_size: .; d_call: .; j_call: TRBJ2-3; v_call: TRBV30; cdr3_nt: TGTGCCTGGAGGGGCAGTCAGACGCAGTATTTT; cdr3_aa: CAWRGSQTQYF